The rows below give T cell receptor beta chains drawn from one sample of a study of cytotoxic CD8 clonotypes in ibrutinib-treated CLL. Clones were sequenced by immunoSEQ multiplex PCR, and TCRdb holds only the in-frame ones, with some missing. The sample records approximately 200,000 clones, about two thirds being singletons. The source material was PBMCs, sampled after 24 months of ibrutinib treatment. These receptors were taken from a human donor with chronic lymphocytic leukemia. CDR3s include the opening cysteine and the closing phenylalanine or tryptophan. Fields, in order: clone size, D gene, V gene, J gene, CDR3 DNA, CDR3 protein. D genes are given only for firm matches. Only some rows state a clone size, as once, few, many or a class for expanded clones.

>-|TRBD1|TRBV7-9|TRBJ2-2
TGTGCCAGCCAAAGGGGCAGGACAGGGTGGACCGGGGAGCTGTTTTTT
CASQRGRTGWTGELFF
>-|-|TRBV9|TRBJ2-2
TGTGCCAGCAGCCTATCGACCTCTATTTTGGAGTACACCGGGGAGCTGTTTTTT
CASSLSTSILEYTGELFF
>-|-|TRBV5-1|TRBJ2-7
TGCGCCAGCAGCTTTGGTACATACTCCTACGAGCAGTACTTC
CASSFGTYSYEQYF
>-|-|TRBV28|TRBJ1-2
TGTGCCAGCAGTTTACCGTATGTTGGCTACACCTTC
CASSLPYVGYTF
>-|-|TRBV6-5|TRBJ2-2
TGTGCCAGCAGTTCTACTAGGACCGGGGAGCTGTTTTTT
CASSSTRTGELFF
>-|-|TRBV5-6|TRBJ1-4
TGTGCCAGCAGCTTTGGGGTTTCAACTAATGAAAAACTGTTTTTT
CASSFGVSTNEKLFF
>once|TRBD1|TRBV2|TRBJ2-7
TGTGCCAGCAAGTGGGAAACAGGGGATTACGAGCAGTACTTC
CASKWETGDYEQYF
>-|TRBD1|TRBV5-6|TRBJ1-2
TGTGCCAGCAGCTTGGGCAGGGGGAGCGACTATGGCTACACCTTC
CASSLGRGSDYGYTF
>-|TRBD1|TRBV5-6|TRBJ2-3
TGTGCCAGCAGCTTGCGACAGGGCAGGGCAGATACGCAGTATTTT
CASSLRQGRADTQYF
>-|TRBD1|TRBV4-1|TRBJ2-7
TGCGCCAGCAGCCAGGGATTGGACAGGGACTACGAGCAGTACTTC
CASSQGLDRDYEQYF
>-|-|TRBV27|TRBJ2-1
TGTGCCAGCAGTTTATCCGGGAACTCCTACAATGAGCAGTTCTTC
CASSLSGNSYNEQFF
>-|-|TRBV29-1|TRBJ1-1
TGCAGCGTTGGCCCAGGGGCTGAAGCTTTCTTT
CSVGPGAEAFF
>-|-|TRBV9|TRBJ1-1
TGTGCCAGCAGCCCCCGGACAGCGCTAAACACTGAAGCTTTCTTT
CASSPRTALNTEAFF
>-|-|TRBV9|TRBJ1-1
TGTGCCAGCAGCGTCACCGGTTATACTGAAGCTTTCTTT
CASSVTGYTEAFF
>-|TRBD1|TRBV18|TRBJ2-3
TGTGCCAGCTCACCAACGCCTTTAACAGGGGGCTATGATACGCAGTATTTT
CASSPTPLTGGYDTQYF
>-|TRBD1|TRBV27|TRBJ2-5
TGTGCCAGCAGTTTAGGATCGGGACAGGGATTGGAGACCCAGTACTTC
CASSLGSGQGLETQYF
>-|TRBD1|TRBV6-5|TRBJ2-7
TGTGCCAGCAGTCCTCCCGGGACAGGGGCCTACGAGCAGTACTTC
CASSPPGTGAYEQYF
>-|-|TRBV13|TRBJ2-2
TGTGCCAGCAGCGGGCCAGTCACCGGGGAGCTGTTTTTT
CASSGPVTGELFF
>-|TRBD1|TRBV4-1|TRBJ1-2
TGCGCCAGCAGCCAGGGGACAGGGGTTTTTTCATATGGCTACACCTTC
CASSQGTGVFSYGYTF
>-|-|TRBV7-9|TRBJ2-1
TGTGCCAGCAGAGGGAGCTCCTACAATGAGCAGTTCTTC
CASRGSSYNEQFF
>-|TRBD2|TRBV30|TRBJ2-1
TGTGCCTGGGGGCGGGGACTAGCGGGAGGAAACAATGAGCAGTTCTTC
CAWGRGLAGGNNEQFF
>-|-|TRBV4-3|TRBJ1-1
TGCGCCAGCAGCCAGGAAGGCGCACAGTCAGAAGCTTTCTTT
CASSQEGAQSEAFF
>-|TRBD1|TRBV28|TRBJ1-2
TGTGCCAGCAGTCGACAGGGAAACTATGGCTACACCTTC
CASSRQGNYGYTF
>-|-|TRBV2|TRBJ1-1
TGTGCCAGCAATGTCCGGGACAAAAACACTGAAGCTTTCTTT
CASNVRDKNTEAFF
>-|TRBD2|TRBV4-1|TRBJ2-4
TGCGCCAGCAGCCAAGCGGGTAGCGGGACGCAAAACATTCAGTACTTC
CASSQAGSGTQNIQYF
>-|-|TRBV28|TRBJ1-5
TGTGCCAGCAGTGCTGATAGCAATCAGCCCCAGCATTTT
CASSADSNQPQHF
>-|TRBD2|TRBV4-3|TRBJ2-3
TGCGCCAGCAGCCAAGGAAGGGGACTAGCGGGAGCAGATACGCAGTATTTT
CASSQGRGLAGADTQYF
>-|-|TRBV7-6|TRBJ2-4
TGTGCCAGCAGCCCCATGGGGGTCAAGGCCAAAAACATTCAGTACTTC
CASSPMGVKAKNIQYF
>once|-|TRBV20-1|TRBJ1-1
TGCAGTGCTAGAGAACCAGCTGAAGCTTTCTTT
CSAREPAEAFF
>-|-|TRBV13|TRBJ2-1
TGTGCCAGCAGCTTAGTAGCGTTATGGGGGACTCCTGACAGCTCCTACAATGAGCAGTTCTTC
CASSLVALWGTPDSSYNEQFF
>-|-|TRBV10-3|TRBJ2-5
TGTGCCATCAGCGGAGACTTGCAAGAGACCCAGTACTTC
CAISGDLQETQYF
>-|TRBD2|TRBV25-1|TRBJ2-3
TGTGCCAGCAGCGGGACTAGCGGGAGAACAGATACGCAGTATTTT
CASSGTSGRTDTQYF
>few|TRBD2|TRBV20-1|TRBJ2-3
TGCAGAGCGGGAGTCACAGATACGCAGTATTTT
CRAGVTDTQYF
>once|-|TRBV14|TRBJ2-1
TGTGCCAGCAGCCAACGACGTCGGGGACTCAATGAGCAGTTCTTC
CASSQRRRGLNEQFF
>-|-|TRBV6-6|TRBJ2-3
TGTGCCAGCGGGCGGACAGATACGCAGTATTTT
CASGRTDTQYF
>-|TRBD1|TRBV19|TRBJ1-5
TGTGCCAGCAATTCCGGGACAGGTTTCAATCAGCCCCAGCATTTT
CASNSGTGFNQPQHF
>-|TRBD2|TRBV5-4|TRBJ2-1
TGTGCCAGCGGACATCTGGGTAGCGGGAGTGTCAACAATGAGCAGTTCTTC
CASGHLGSGSVNNEQFF
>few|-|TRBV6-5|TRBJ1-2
TGTGCCAGCAGTTACTCGAGGGCTGGGAATGGCTACACCTTC
CASSYSRAGNGYTF
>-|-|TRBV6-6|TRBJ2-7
TGTGCCAGCAGTTTATACAAAACGGGAGTAGATGACGAGCAGTACTTC
CASSLYKTGVDDEQYF
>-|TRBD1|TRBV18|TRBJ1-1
TGTGCCAGCTCACGGGACAGGGCGGGGGTGGCTGAAGCTTTCTTT
CASSRDRAGVAEAFF
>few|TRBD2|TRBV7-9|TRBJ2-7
TGTGCCAGCAGCTTAGCGCTTTTTGCGGGAGTACCCTACGAGCAGTACTTC
CASSLALFAGVPYEQYF
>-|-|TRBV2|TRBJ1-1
TGTGCCAGCATCCTGGAGGCGGGGAACACTGAAGCTTTCTTT
CASILEAGNTEAFF
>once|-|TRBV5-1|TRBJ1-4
TGCGCCAGCAGTTTGGGGGCTGATGAAAAACTGTTTTTT
CASSLGADEKLFF
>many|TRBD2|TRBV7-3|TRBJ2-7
TGTGCCAGCAGCTCCATAGCGGGGACCTACGAGCAGTACTTC
CASSSIAGTYEQYF
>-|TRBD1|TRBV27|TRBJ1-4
TGTGCCAGCGCTTTGGCGGGACAGGGGGAGCCTAATGAAAAACTGTTTTTT
CASALAGQGEPNEKLFF
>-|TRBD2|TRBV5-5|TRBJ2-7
TGTGCCAGCAGCTTGGAGGCTAGCGGGAGGGGGACCTACGAGCAGTACTTC
CASSLEASGRGTYEQYF
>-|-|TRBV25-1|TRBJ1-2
TGTGCCAGCAGTGACCTAGGGGGGGCCAACTATGGCTACACCTTC
CASSDLGGANYGYTF
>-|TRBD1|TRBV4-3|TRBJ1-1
TGCGCCAGCAGCCACGTAACAGGGGTGAACTTTCAGATGAACACTGAAGCTTTCTTT
CASSHVTGVNFQMNTEAFF
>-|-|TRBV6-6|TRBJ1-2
TGTGCCAGCAGCCAGAACAGGGAAACTAACTATGGCTACACCTTC
CASSQNRETNYGYTF
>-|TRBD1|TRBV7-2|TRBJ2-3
TGTGCCAGCAGCTTAGCGGTTTGGACAGGGTGGAACTCATTGGGAGATACGCAGTATTTT
CASSLAVWTGWNSLGDTQYF
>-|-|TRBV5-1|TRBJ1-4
TGCGCCAGCAGCGCCGCAGGGGCAACTAATGAAAAACTGTTTTTT
CASSAAGATNEKLFF